Following are 27 T cell receptor beta chains from one sample sequenced in a study of cytomegalovirus exposure and HLA in healthy donors (dated by TCRdb to between 2016 and 2019). Library method: the immunoSEQ multiplex PCR assay. For the multiplex PCR, a mixture combining 60 forward primers for TCR Vbeta segments and 13 reverse primers for TCR Jbeta segments was used. The source is immuneACCESS, and TCRdb retained only in-frame sequences with V and J called. Part of the clones is not carried over; for the studies checked, unresolved V genes explain less than half of this, and the remainder is unexplained. The sample table holds hundreds of thousands of clones, of which roughly four fifths were seen once. The ten most abundant clones make up 0.55% to 0.7% of the sample. The sequencing sample was made of PBMCs. The receptors derive from a woman between 40 and 50 years old in good health and CMV-seronegative.

The V call is TRBV10-3, the J call TRBJ2-2; 8 bases are shared with TRBD1. In germline, CDR1 is ENHRY, CDR2 SYGVKD. This CDR3 comprises 13 residues. The trim removed 5 bases at V and 7 bases at J, leaving 3 bases unmatched. The CDR3 sequence is CAISLQGVGELFF. CDR3 in DNA: TGTGCCATCAGTTTACAGGGGGTCGGGGAGCTGTTTTTT.

The J gene is TRBJ1-3, the V gene TRBV11-2; perhaps TRBD1 as D (5 bases). Germline CDR1 and CDR2: SGHAT and FQNNGV. Trimming took 5 bases from V and 0 from J, leaving 14 bases between them. The length of the CDR3 is 16 residues. Written as DNA, the CDR3 is TGTGCCAGCAGCCCTCTTTGGGGGGGCTCTGGAAACACCATATATTTT. Protein product: CASSPLWGGSGNTIYF. The whole variable domain, filled in from reference TRBV11-2 and TRBJ1-3, reads EAGVAQSPRYKIIEKRQSVAFWCNPISGHATLYWYQQILGQGPKLLIQFQNNGVVDDSQLPKDRFSAERLKGVDSTLKIQPAKLEDSAVYLCASSPLWGGSGNTIYFGEGSWLTVV.

The chain employs TRBV9 and TRBJ2-3; 9 bases fit TRBD1. The J segment lost 5 bases and the V segment lost 4 bases, leaving 11 bases of the junction unmatched. Germline V gene data show CDR1 as SGDLS and CDR2 as YYNGEE. This CDR3 is built from 16 residues. CDR3 sequence: CASSSRPGQGKDTQYF. The DNA of the CDR3 is TGTGCCAGCAGCTCTCGACCGGGACAGGGAAAAGATACGCAGTATTTT.

CDR3 in DNA: TGTGCCAGCAGCGTATCGGGACAAAACACCGGGGAGCTGTTTTTT. Protein: CASSVSGQNTGELFF. V is TRBV7-3 and J is TRBJ2-2; possibly TRBD1 for D (6 bases). V was trimmed by 5 bases and J by 2 bases, leaving 12 bases between them. The germline V gene has CDR1 SGHTA and CDR2 FQGTGA. The CDR3 sequence is 15 residues long.

The gene calls are TRBV18 and TRBJ2-3; 8 positions match TRBD1. The CDR3 loop spans 16 amino acids. Germline assignment: CDR1 KGHSH and CDR2 LQKENI. With 3 bases clipped from V and 0 bases from J, the junction kept 5 bases outside the gene matches. The CDR3 DNA reads TGTGCCAGCTCACCCCTGGACAGGGCGAGCACAGATACGCAGTATTTT. This codes for CASSPLDRASTDTQYF.

This clone was found once. The chain uses TRBV6-4 and TRBJ2-2; the D is unclear. This CDR3 has 13 amino acids. V was shortened by 6 bases and J by 7 bases, with 12 bases between the two germline ends. The V gene's germline CDR1 is MRHNA and CDR2 SNTAGT. This chain's CDR3 is CASSPRVGGELFF. The CDR3 region has the DNA TGTGCCAGCAGCCCTCGGGTTGGCGGGGAGCTGTTTTTT.

This clone showed up just once. This chain uses TRBV30 with TRBJ1-3; D not certain. The germline gives CDR1 GTSNPN, CDR2 SVGIG (reference sequence). The CDR3 extends over 14 amino acids. Trimming took 1 base from V and 4 from J, leaving 11 bases between them. CDR3 sequence: CAWSAVGGGNTIYF. The CDR3 bases are TGTGCCTGGAGTGCCGTTGGAGGAGGAAACACCATATATTTT.

The gene calls are TRBV11-3 and TRBJ2-7; a possible D gene is TRBD2 (5 bases). The CDR3 is made up of 12 amino acids. V lost 4 bases to trimming and J lost 6 bases, with 10 bases between them. Germline V gene lookup returns CDR1 SGHNT and CDR2 YENEEA. The CDR3 DNA reads TGTGCCAGCAGCTGGACTGGGTCCGAGCAGTACTTC. Protein sequence: CASSWTGSEQYF.

For the CDR3, the DNA is TGTGCCAGTAGTACGAGTATAACAGGGCCGAATCAGCCCCAGCATTTT. Protein: CASSTSITGPNQPQHF. The chain links TRBV19 to TRBJ1-5; TRBD1 is a possible D gene (6 bases). The CDR3 spans 16 residues. V dropped 4 bases and J dropped 4 bases, with 17 bases sitting between them. Germline CDR1 and CDR2: LNHDA and SQIVND (reference sequence).

The J gene is TRBJ1-1, the V gene TRBV5-1; TRBD1 matches at 8 bases. The CDR3 spans 14 residues. Germline CDR1 SGHRS, CDR2 YFSETQ. Trimming took 4 bases from V and 5 from J; bases not matched to a gene: 7. For the CDR3, the DNA is TGCGCCAGCAGCCCCCGGGACAGGTGGACTGAAGCTTTCTTT. This gives the protein CASSPRDRWTEAFF.

The gene calls are TRBV7-8 and TRBJ2-5; D is ambiguous. V lost 6 bases and J 4 bases, leaving 24 bases between the germline ends. The CDR3 runs 17 residues. Germline values: CDR1 SGHVS, CDR2 FQNEAQ. CDR3 residues: CASSQVMILQDGETQYF. The CDR3 DNA follows: TGTGCCAGCAGTCAAGTCATGATACTTCAGGATGGAGAGACCCAGTACTTC.

The chain couples TRBV14 to TRBJ2-2; 9 bases are a match to TRBD1. Germline V gene lookup returns CDR1 SGHDN and CDR2 FVKESK. The ends lost 3 bases at V and 5 bases at J; junction bases unmatched: 13. This CDR3 spans 18 amino acids. Here the CDR3 DNA reads TGTGCCAGCAGCCAGCTCCCCCCGGGACAGGGTTATACCGGGGAGCTGTTTTTT. Protein: CASSQLPPGQGYTGELFF.

The V gene is TRBV5-1, the J gene TRBJ1-2, with 8 bases fitting TRBD1. The CDR3 loop spans 14 amino acids. Germline lookup yields CDR1 SGHRS and CDR2 YFSETQ. The ends lost 1 base at V and 6 bases at J; junction bases unmatched: 5. The CDR3 bases are TGCGCCAGCAGCTTGAAGGACAGGGACAATGGCTACACCTTC. As protein: CASSLKDRDNGYTF.

The V gene is TRBV11-2, the J gene TRBJ2-7, with D perhaps matching TRBD1 (6 bases). Per the germline V gene, CDR1 is SGHAT and CDR2 is FQNNGV. The CDR3 length is 15 residues. V was shortened by 5 bases and J by 2 bases, with 16 bases between the two germline ends. The CDR3 DNA is TGTGCCAGCAGCGAAGCCGGGACAAGGGCCTACGAGCAGTACTTC. It yields the protein CASSEAGTRAYEQYF.

The genes are TRBV6-1 and TRBJ1-5; unclear D gene. The CDR3 is made up of 15 amino acids. The germline V gene encodes CDR1 MNHNS and CDR2 SASEGT. Trimming removed 2 bases at V and 7 bases at J, with 15 bases between. CDR3 in amino acids: CASSESNAGRQPQHF. The DNA of the CDR3 is TGTGCCAGCAGTGAAAGTAACGCGGGTCGGCAGCCCCAGCATTTT.

The gene calls are TRBV19 and TRBJ1-2, with unresolved D. CDR1 LNHDA and CDR2 SQIVND come from the germline V gene (reference sequence). CDR3 length: 14 amino acids. The V and J ends lost 5 bases and 9 bases respectively, with 19 bases between them. The CDR3 sequence: CASSSASSLLSYTF. The CDR3 DNA follows: TGTGCCAGTAGTTCCGCCTCATCCCTATTGAGCTACACCTTC.

The chain has TRBV2 and TRBJ2-2; D might be TRBD2 (6 bases). V dropped 6 bases and J dropped 2 bases, with 10 bases sitting between them. The CDR3 covers 14 residues. Germline-derived CDR1 and CDR2 are SNHLY and FYNNEI. CDR3 in amino acids: CASRGTPNTGELFF. In DNA form, the CDR3 reads TGTGCCAGCAGAGGGACTCCAAACACCGGGGAGCTGTTTTTT.

A single count supports this clone. This chain links TRBV18 with TRBJ1-1; 7 positions agree with TRBD1. J lost 0 bases, V lost 2 bases, and 0 bases had no gene match. CDR3 length: 14 amino acids. CDR1 and CDR2 from the germline V gene are KGHSH and LQKENI. CDR3 in DNA: TGTGCCAGCTCACCAACAGGGGTGAACACTGAAGCTTTCTTT. It is translated as CASSPTGVNTEAFF.

The CDR3 sequence: CASSPGTSSNSPLHF. The CDR3 DNA is TGTGCCAGCAGCCCCGGGACATCGAGTAATTCACCCCTCCACTTT. The gene calls are TRBV7-6 and TRBJ1-6; maybe TRBD1 (6 bases). V shed 5 bases and J shed 6 bases, with 14 bases lying between them. Germline values: CDR1 SGHVS, CDR2 FNYEAQ. The length of the CDR3 is 15 residues.

This chain joins TRBV5-1 and TRBJ2-3; 13 nucleotides align to TRBD2. The CDR3 is 16 residues long. Losses at the gene ends were 4 bases for V and 7 bases for J; bases not matched to a gene: 9. CDR1 and CDR2 (germline): SGHRS, YFSETQ. CDR3 DNA: TGCGCCAGCAGCGATCTTACTAGCGGGGGGGCCTATACGCAGTATTTT. Its protein is CASSDLTSGGAYTQYF. The variable domain in full, with the rest retrieved from reference TRBV5-1 and TRBJ2-3, is KAGVTQTPRYLIKTRGQQVTLSCSPISGHRSVSWYQQTPGQGLQFLFEYFSETQRNKGNFPGRFSGRQFSNSRSEMNVSTLELGDSALYLCASSDLTSGGAYTQYFGPGTRLTVL.

The genes are TRBV7-9 and TRBJ2-1; 10 bases align to TRBD1. J gave up 10 bases and V 3 bases, and 6 bases lay outside the gene matches. The CDR3 has 14 amino acids. Germline loops: CDR1 SEHNR, CDR2 FQNEAQ (reference sequence). The CDR3 loop reads CASSFRTGGEEQFF. In nucleotides, the CDR3 is TGTGCCAGCAGCTTCAGGACAGGGGGAGAGGAGCAGTTCTTC.

This rearrangement joins TRBV9 to TRBJ1-1; D is uncertain. This CDR3 comprises 13 residues. V lost 0 bases, J lost 5 bases, and 8 bases lay in between. In germline, CDR1 is SGDLS, CDR2 YYNGEE. Here the CDR3 DNA reads TGTGCCAGCAGCGTAGGAATGAGGACTGAAGCTTTCTTT. The encoded protein is CASSVGMRTEAFF.

The chain recombines TRBV29-1 with TRBJ2-5; perhaps TRBD1 as D (6 bases). CDR1 is SQVTM and CDR2 is ANQGSEA in the germline V gene. V was clipped by 6 bases and J by 5 bases, with 16 bases between them. CDR3 length: 13 residues. The CDR3 DNA is TGCAGCGTCACACAGGGCTCGGGGGAGACCCAGTACTTC. Translation gives CSVTQGSGETQYF.

The CDR3 here is CASSPPTGENTEAFF. Written as DNA, the CDR3 is TGTGCCAGCTCACCACCGACAGGGGAGAACACTGAAGCTTTCTTT. The rearrangement joins TRBV18 to TRBJ1-1; 8 bases map to TRBD1. Germline-derived CDR1 and CDR2 are KGHSH and LQKENI. Germline trimming cut 0 bases from V and 1 base from J; bases unmatched to any gene: 1. The CDR3 has 15 residues.

As concerns this clone: Different DNA sequences within this sample yield the same CDR3. The chain has TRBV7-3 and TRBJ1-1; perhaps TRBD1 as D (5 bases). The germline CDR1 and CDR2 sequences are SGHTA and FQGTGA. V was pared by 5 bases and J by 3 bases, with 10 bases between. The CDR3 has 13 amino acids. The CDR3 sequence: CASSLGGDTEAFF. For the CDR3, the DNA is TGTGCCAGCAGCCTCGGAGGGGACACTGAAGCTTTCTTT.

The chain employs TRBV7-3 and TRBJ1-6; D may be TRBD1 (6 bases). Germline loops: CDR1 SGHTA, CDR2 FQGTGA. This CDR3 has 13 amino acids. V lost 4 bases and J lost 12, with 13 bases in between. The CDR3 protein is CASSSTGRGPLHF. The CDR3 DNA follows: TGTGCCAGCAGCTCGACAGGACGGGGACCCCTCCACTTT.

The rearrangement uses TRBV4-3 and TRBJ1-6; D call uncertain. Trimming removed 1 base at V and 9 bases at J, with 7 bases between. CDR3 length equals 13 residues. In germline, CDR1 is LGHNA, CDR2 YSLEER. This CDR3 reads CASSQAGASPLHF. CDR3 in DNA: TGCGCCAGCAGCCAAGCGGGAGCTTCACCCCTCCACTTT.